The rows below give T cell receptor beta chains drawn from one sample of a study of long-term antiretroviral therapy in people with HIV. The data were produced by immunoSEQ multiplex PCR, yet TCRdb's version contains in-frame clones alone and is incomplete. Of 25,000 to 35,000 clones listed, approximately 88% are singletons. The sample here was unsorted PBMCs, taken about 2.7 years after starting antiretroviral therapy. These TCRs come from a man aged 25 to 40 with HIV. Both conserved end residues are part of each CDR3. The order of the fields is clone size, CDR3 length, J gene, D gene, V gene, CDR3 DNA, CDR3 protein. A D gene is named only where the DNA matches it firmly. Clone size is shown for a subset of rows, as once, few, many or a class of expanded clone.

clone_size: -
cdr3_length: 16
j_call: TRBJ2-5
d_call: TRBD2
v_call: TRBV4-1
cdr3_nt: TGCGCCAGCAGCCAGGGGACTAGCGGGGAGCGGGAGACCCAGTACTTC
cdr3_aa: CASSQGTSGERETQYF

clone_size: -
cdr3_length: 20
j_call: TRBJ1-6
d_call: -
v_call: TRBV7-3
cdr3_nt: TGTGCCAGCAGCTTATCGGGGGGGGTTCCCGGCAAGTTGGGAAGTTCACCCCTCCACTTT
cdr3_aa: CASSLSGGVPGKLGSSPLHF

clone_size: -
cdr3_length: 15
j_call: TRBJ1-3
d_call: -
v_call: TRBV6-6
cdr3_nt: TGTGCCAGCAGCCCAGGGGCTTCGGCTGGAAACACCATATATTTT
cdr3_aa: CASSPGASAGNTIYF

clone_size: once
cdr3_length: 13
j_call: TRBJ1-1
d_call: -
v_call: TRBV19
cdr3_nt: TGTGCCAGTAGTACCGACAGGCACACTGAAGCTTTCTTT
cdr3_aa: CASSTDRHTEAFF

clone_size: -
cdr3_length: 14
j_call: TRBJ2-1
d_call: -
v_call: TRBV5-4
cdr3_nt: TGTGCCAGCAGCGGCCGGGCGGTGTACAATGAGCAGTTCTTC
cdr3_aa: CASSGRAVYNEQFF

clone_size: -
cdr3_length: 17
j_call: TRBJ2-7
d_call: TRBD2
v_call: TRBV27
cdr3_nt: TGTGCCAGCAGTTTATCATGGACTAGCGCGGACTCCTACGAGCAGTACTTC
cdr3_aa: CASSLSWTSADSYEQYF

clone_size: -
cdr3_length: 15
j_call: TRBJ2-1
d_call: -
v_call: TRBV9
cdr3_nt: TGTGCCAGCAGCGAACAGGGAAGTGTACCCAATGAGCAGTTCTTC
cdr3_aa: CASSEQGSVPNEQFF

clone_size: -
cdr3_length: 14
j_call: TRBJ1-1
d_call: -
v_call: TRBV5-1
cdr3_nt: TGCGCCAGCAGCTTGGACGGGGGTTCGCAGAAAGCTTTCTTT
cdr3_aa: CASSLDGGSQKAFF

clone_size: -
cdr3_length: 17
j_call: TRBJ2-1
d_call: -
v_call: TRBV7-2
cdr3_nt: TGTGCCAGCAGCTTAGCCAGGTTGGCAGCGGCCTACAATGAGCAGTTCTTC
cdr3_aa: CASSLARLAAAYNEQFF

clone_size: -
cdr3_length: 13
j_call: TRBJ1-1
d_call: -
v_call: TRBV5-1
cdr3_nt: TGCGCCAGCAGCTTCACAGGGAACACTGAAGCTTTCTTT
cdr3_aa: CASSFTGNTEAFF

clone_size: -
cdr3_length: 14
j_call: TRBJ1-2
d_call: -
v_call: TRBV27
cdr3_nt: TGTGCCAGCAGAAGAGTTGGGGCCGTCTATGGCTACACCTTC
cdr3_aa: CASRRVGAVYGYTF

clone_size: -
cdr3_length: 15
j_call: TRBJ1-2
d_call: TRBD1
v_call: TRBV11-2
cdr3_nt: TGTGCCAGCAGCCCAGGCTCCGGGACAGACTATGGCTACACCTTC
cdr3_aa: CASSPGSGTDYGYTF

clone_size: -
cdr3_length: 12
j_call: TRBJ2-7
d_call: TRBD2
v_call: TRBV5-1
cdr3_nt: TGCGCCAGCAGCACCGGGAGGGACGAGCAGTACTTC
cdr3_aa: CASSTGRDEQYF

clone_size: -
cdr3_length: 16
j_call: TRBJ2-1
d_call: -
v_call: TRBV28
cdr3_nt: TGTGCCAGCAGCCTTACGACAGCCTTGGCCTACAATGAGCAGTTCTTC
cdr3_aa: CASSLTTALAYNEQFF

clone_size: -
cdr3_length: 15
j_call: TRBJ1-2
d_call: TRBD1
v_call: TRBV5-6
cdr3_nt: TGTGCCAGCAGCTCGGGACAGGGACTGACCTATGGCTACACCTTC
cdr3_aa: CASSSGQGLTYGYTF

clone_size: -
cdr3_length: 13
j_call: TRBJ2-3
d_call: -
v_call: TRBV5-4
cdr3_nt: TGTGCCAGCAGCTTTGTGGGGACAGATACGCAGTATTTT
cdr3_aa: CASSFVGTDTQYF

clone_size: few
cdr3_length: 14
j_call: TRBJ1-2
d_call: TRBD1
v_call: TRBV9
cdr3_nt: TGTGCCAGCAGGGGGACAGGTATGAACTATGGCTACACCTTC
cdr3_aa: CASRGTGMNYGYTF

clone_size: -
cdr3_length: 18
j_call: TRBJ2-1
d_call: TRBD2
v_call: TRBV19
cdr3_nt: TGTGCCAGTACTCGGACTAGCGGGGGGAACCCTACCTACAATGAGCAGTTCTTC
cdr3_aa: CASTRTSGGNPTYNEQFF

clone_size: -
cdr3_length: 12
j_call: TRBJ2-5
d_call: -
v_call: TRBV6-5
cdr3_nt: TGTGCCAGCAGTTACTCGACGGAGACCCAGTACTTC
cdr3_aa: CASSYSTETQYF

clone_size: few
cdr3_length: 14
j_call: TRBJ1-5
d_call: TRBD1
v_call: TRBV7-2
cdr3_nt: TGTGCCAGCAGCCAGGGACAGAGCAATCAGCCCCAGCATTTT
cdr3_aa: CASSQGQSNQPQHF

clone_size: -
cdr3_length: 12
j_call: TRBJ1-1
d_call: -
v_call: TRBV29-1
cdr3_nt: TGCAGCGCTGGGCAGGGTGGAACTGAAGCTTTCTTT
cdr3_aa: CSAGQGGTEAFF

clone_size: -
cdr3_length: 14
j_call: TRBJ2-7
d_call: -
v_call: TRBV5-1
cdr3_nt: TGCGCCAGCAGCCTCGGGTACAGGGTAAACGAGCCGTACTTC
cdr3_aa: CASSLGYRVNEPYF

clone_size: -
cdr3_length: 11
j_call: TRBJ2-1
d_call: TRBD2
v_call: TRBV20-1
cdr3_nt: TGCAGTGCCTTGACTAGCGGAGGCCAGTTCTTC
cdr3_aa: CSALTSGGQFF

clone_size: few
cdr3_length: 13
j_call: TRBJ1-6
d_call: -
v_call: TRBV6-4
cdr3_nt: TGTGCCAGCAGTGAACAGGATAATTCACCCCTCCACTTT
cdr3_aa: CASSEQDNSPLHF

clone_size: -
cdr3_length: 12
j_call: TRBJ2-3
d_call: -
v_call: TRBV28
cdr3_nt: TGTGCCAGCAGTTTCACCACAGATACGCAGTATTTT
cdr3_aa: CASSFTTDTQYF

clone_size: -
cdr3_length: 12
j_call: TRBJ2-7
d_call: -
v_call: TRBV7-9
cdr3_nt: TGTGCCAGCAGTTCAGGGGTTTACGAGCAGTACTTC
cdr3_aa: CASSSGVYEQYF

clone_size: -
cdr3_length: 15
j_call: TRBJ1-5
d_call: -
v_call: TRBV30
cdr3_nt: TGTGCCTGGAGTGAAGGGGGTTGGAGCAATCAGCCCCAGCATTTT
cdr3_aa: CAWSEGGWSNQPQHF

clone_size: -
cdr3_length: 15
j_call: TRBJ1-3
d_call: -
v_call: TRBV19
cdr3_nt: TGTGCCAGTACCCGAAGGGGCAGCTCTGGAAACACCATATATTTT
cdr3_aa: CASTRRGSSGNTIYF

clone_size: -
cdr3_length: 13
j_call: TRBJ2-7
d_call: -
v_call: TRBV27
cdr3_nt: TGTGCCAGCAGTTTCGGGGCTGCCTACGAGCAGTACTTC
cdr3_aa: CASSFGAAYEQYF

clone_size: -
cdr3_length: 14
j_call: TRBJ2-1
d_call: TRBD1
v_call: TRBV7-2
cdr3_nt: TGTGCCAGCAGCTTAACCCCAGGGGGCGATGAGCAGTTCTTC
cdr3_aa: CASSLTPGGDEQFF

clone_size: once
cdr3_length: 19
j_call: TRBJ2-6
d_call: -
v_call: TRBV15
cdr3_nt: TGTGCCACCAGCAGAGATCAAGGGTTCCTCTTCTCTGGGGCCAACGTCCTGACTTTC
cdr3_aa: CATSRDQGFLFSGANVLTF

clone_size: -
cdr3_length: 19
j_call: TRBJ2-1
d_call: TRBD2
v_call: TRBV28
cdr3_nt: TGTGCCAGCAGTCCCTTGGCGGGAGGCCGGGGGGGTTACTACAATGAGCAGTTCTTC
cdr3_aa: CASSPLAGGRGGYYNEQFF

clone_size: -
cdr3_length: 17
j_call: TRBJ2-7
d_call: -
v_call: TRBV5-1
cdr3_nt: TGCGCCAGCAGCTTGGAGGGGTGGCAGGGGGGTGCCTACGAGCAGTACTTC
cdr3_aa: CASSLEGWQGGAYEQYF

clone_size: -
cdr3_length: 14
j_call: TRBJ2-7
d_call: TRBD1
v_call: TRBV15
cdr3_nt: TGTGCCACCAGCATATACAGGGGGTCCTACGAGCAGTACTTC
cdr3_aa: CATSIYRGSYEQYF

clone_size: -
cdr3_length: 18
j_call: TRBJ2-3
d_call: TRBD2
v_call: TRBV4-2
cdr3_nt: TGTGCCAGCAGCCAAGAGGCTAGCGGGGGGGGATGGACAGATACGCAGTATTTT
cdr3_aa: CASSQEASGGGWTDTQYF

clone_size: -
cdr3_length: 11
j_call: TRBJ1-1
d_call: -
v_call: TRBV29-1
cdr3_nt: TGCAGCGTTGTTGCGTGGGATGAAGCTTTCTTT
cdr3_aa: CSVVAWDEAFF

clone_size: -
cdr3_length: 15
j_call: TRBJ2-2
d_call: TRBD1
v_call: TRBV5-1
cdr3_nt: TGCGCCAGCAGCTCCACAGGGGGCTGGACCGGGGAGCTGTTTTTT
cdr3_aa: CASSSTGGWTGELFF

clone_size: -
cdr3_length: 13
j_call: TRBJ2-3
d_call: -
v_call: TRBV6-4
cdr3_nt: TGTGCCAGCAGTACCTTAAGGGGGGATACGCAGTATTTT
cdr3_aa: CASSTLRGDTQYF

clone_size: -
cdr3_length: 13
j_call: TRBJ2-7
d_call: -
v_call: TRBV2
cdr3_nt: TGTGCCAGCAGTGGTGGCAACTACTACGAGCAGTACTTC
cdr3_aa: CASSGGNYYEQYF

clone_size: -
cdr3_length: 14
j_call: TRBJ1-1
d_call: -
v_call: TRBV28
cdr3_nt: TGTGCCAGCAGTTTAATTGGAGGGAACGCTGAAGCTTTCTTT
cdr3_aa: CASSLIGGNAEAFF

clone_size: -
cdr3_length: 14
j_call: TRBJ2-5
d_call: -
v_call: TRBV5-1
cdr3_nt: TGCGCCAGCAGCTTGGGTAGCGGCCAAGAGACCCAGTACTTC
cdr3_aa: CASSLGSGQETQYF

clone_size: -
cdr3_length: 16
j_call: TRBJ2-7
d_call: -
v_call: TRBV21-1
cdr3_nt: TGTGCCAGCAGCAAAAGACCCGGGACAGGGTCTTACGAGCAGTACTTC
cdr3_aa: CASSKRPGTGSYEQYF

clone_size: -
cdr3_length: 14
j_call: TRBJ2-1
d_call: TRBD1
v_call: TRBV18
cdr3_nt: TGTGCCAGCTCTCCCGGACAGGGCGGCAATGAGCAGTTCTTC
cdr3_aa: CASSPGQGGNEQFF

clone_size: -
cdr3_length: 14
j_call: TRBJ1-1
d_call: -
v_call: TRBV18
cdr3_nt: TGTGCCAGCTCACCACTGATCATGAACACTGAAGCTTTCTTT
cdr3_aa: CASSPLIMNTEAFF

clone_size: -
cdr3_length: 14
j_call: TRBJ2-2
d_call: -
v_call: TRBV2
cdr3_nt: TGTGCCAGCAGTGAAGGGGTACGGGCCGGGGAGCTGTTTTTT
cdr3_aa: CASSEGVRAGELFF

clone_size: -
cdr3_length: 16
j_call: TRBJ2-5
d_call: -
v_call: TRBV7-2
cdr3_nt: TGTGCCAGCAGCTTAGGCGGTTACCGCGGCGGGGAGACCCAGTACTTC
cdr3_aa: CASSLGGYRGGETQYF

clone_size: -
cdr3_length: 14
j_call: TRBJ1-2
d_call: TRBD1
v_call: TRBV4-1
cdr3_nt: TGCGCCAGCAGCCAGGAGACAGGGCCCTATGGCTACACCTTC
cdr3_aa: CASSQETGPYGYTF

clone_size: -
cdr3_length: 14
j_call: TRBJ2-7
d_call: -
v_call: TRBV5-1
cdr3_nt: TGCGCCAGCAGCTCAGGGGGAGGCGAGTACGAGCAGTACTTC
cdr3_aa: CASSSGGGEYEQYF

clone_size: -
cdr3_length: 17
j_call: TRBJ2-3
d_call: TRBD2
v_call: TRBV11-1
cdr3_nt: TGTGCCAGCAGCTTAGATCCTAGCGGGGGTTTCTCGGATACGCAGTATTTT
cdr3_aa: CASSLDPSGGFSDTQYF

clone_size: -
cdr3_length: 15
j_call: TRBJ1-6
d_call: TRBD1
v_call: TRBV7-9
cdr3_nt: TGTGCCAGCAGCTTATCGGGACAGGTGTTATCCCCCCTCCACTTT
cdr3_aa: CASSLSGQVLSPLHF

clone_size: -
cdr3_length: 14
j_call: TRBJ2-7
d_call: -
v_call: TRBV9
cdr3_nt: TGTGCCAGCAGCGTAGCGGCTAGCGCTGGCGAGCAGTACTTC
cdr3_aa: CASSVAASAGEQYF

clone_size: -
cdr3_length: 14
j_call: TRBJ2-5
d_call: -
v_call: TRBV5-1
cdr3_nt: TGCGCCAGCAGCTTGGAATTGACCCAAGAGACCCAGTACTTC
cdr3_aa: CASSLELTQETQYF

clone_size: few
cdr3_length: 14
j_call: TRBJ2-7
d_call: -
v_call: TRBV5-6
cdr3_nt: TGTGCCAGCAGCTCGGACAATAGCCCCAACGAGCAGTACTTC
cdr3_aa: CASSSDNSPNEQYF

clone_size: -
cdr3_length: 14
j_call: TRBJ1-2
d_call: TRBD1
v_call: TRBV9
cdr3_nt: TGTGCCAGCAGCGCTAGGACAGGGGGCTCTGGCTACACCTTC
cdr3_aa: CASSARTGGSGYTF

clone_size: -
cdr3_length: 14
j_call: TRBJ2-1
d_call: TRBD2
v_call: TRBV5-1
cdr3_nt: TGCGCCAGCAGCTCGGGGGGGGACTACAATGAGCAGTTCTTC
cdr3_aa: CASSSGGDYNEQFF

clone_size: -
cdr3_length: 14
j_call: TRBJ2-5
d_call: -
v_call: TRBV10-3
cdr3_nt: TGTGCCATCAGTCAGGCGGCGGGGAGGGAGACCCAGTACTTC
cdr3_aa: CAISQAAGRETQYF

clone_size: -
cdr3_length: 15
j_call: TRBJ2-3
d_call: -
v_call: TRBV5-1
cdr3_nt: TGCGCCAGCAGTAAGGACTATCCAGGCCAGGTTACGCAGTATTTT
cdr3_aa: CASSKDYPGQVTQYF

clone_size: -
cdr3_length: 16
j_call: TRBJ2-6
d_call: -
v_call: TRBV30
cdr3_nt: TGTGCCTGGAGTAACCAGGGGATCTCTGGGGCCAACGTCCTGACTTTC
cdr3_aa: CAWSNQGISGANVLTF

clone_size: -
cdr3_length: 13
j_call: TRBJ2-1
d_call: -
v_call: TRBV6-5
cdr3_nt: TGTGCCAGCAGTTACTCGAGCTCTAGCGTGTCGTTCTTC
cdr3_aa: CASSYSSSSVSFF

clone_size: -
cdr3_length: 15
j_call: TRBJ2-4
d_call: -
v_call: TRBV13
cdr3_nt: TGTGCCAGCAGCTTAGAAGTAGGGGGGGAAAACATTCAGTACTTC
cdr3_aa: CASSLEVGGENIQYF